The 6 T cell receptor beta chains presented below share a single source sample, sequenced in a study of T cells expressing NK-cell markers. TCRdb reprocessed the 5' RACE reads, with one entry per CDR3 protein and no DNA. Its table records a few hundred thousand distinct CDR3 sequences. The sample was blood T cells: a sorted CD56 or NKG2C T cell subset, CD4+ or CD8+ T cells, or bulk PBMC T cells (not recorded which). The receptors stem from a woman aged 50 to 60 in good health.

The chain carries TRBV24-1 and TRBJ2-3; TCRdb returns TRBD1, unconfirmable since there is no DNA. This CDR3 region has 16 residues. Germline V gene sequence: CDR1 KGHDR, CDR2 SFDVKD. CDR3 region: CATSDLQRGAGDTQYF.

The rearrangement joins TRBV4-1 to TRBJ1-6; the TRBD1 assignment by TCRdb is unverifiable without DNA. CDR1 is MGHRA and CDR2 is YSYEKL in the germline V gene. The CDR3 covers 17 residues. The chain's CDR3 is CASMELIGQSDNSPLHF.

The chain employs TRBV18 and TRBJ2-5; no DNA is available, so the TRBD1 call from TCRdb remains unchecked. The CDR3 spans 15 residues. Germline CDR1 KGHSH, CDR2 LQKENI. CDR3 residues: CASSEEVGGEETQYF.

The V and J genes are TRBV5-6 and TRBJ2-3; TCRdb reports TRBD2, a call that lacks DNA to check it against. The CDR3 is 16 residues long. Germline-derived CDR1 and CDR2 are SGHDT and YYEEEE. The CDR3 reads CASRSPGLADTDTQYF. Complete variable domain (other parts from reference TRBV5-6 and TRBJ2-3): DAGVTQSPTHLIKTRGQQVTLRCSPKSGHDTVSWYQQALGQGPQFIFQYYEEEERQRGNFPDRFSGHQFPNYSSELNVNALLLGDSALYLCASRSPGLADTDTQYFGPGTRLTVL.

The CDR3 here is CASRDPRDTQYF. The chain uses TRBV10-2 and TRBJ2-3. CDR3 size: 12 residues. Germline V gene sequence: CDR1 WSHSY, CDR2 SAAADI.

The gene calls are TRBV13 and TRBJ2-7; absent DNA, TCRdb's TRBD1 call cannot be checked. Germline CDR1 and CDR2: PRHDT and FYEKMQ (reference sequence). CDR3 size: 13 residues. The CDR3 loop reads CASSPTRGHEQYF.